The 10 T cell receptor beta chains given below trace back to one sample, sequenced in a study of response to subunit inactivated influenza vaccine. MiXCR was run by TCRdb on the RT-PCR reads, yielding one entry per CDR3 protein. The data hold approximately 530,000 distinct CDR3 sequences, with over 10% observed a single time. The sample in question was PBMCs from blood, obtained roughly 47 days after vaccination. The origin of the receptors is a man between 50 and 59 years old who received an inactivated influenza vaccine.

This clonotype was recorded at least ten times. Here the CDR3 reads CASSWDTEAFF. Written as DNA, the CDR3 is TGTGCCAGCAGCTGGGACACTGAAGCTTTCTTT. V and J are TRBV11-2 and TRBJ1-1; no definite D call. This CDR3 has 11 residues. V was shortened by 4 bases and J by 3 bases, with 3 bases between the two germline ends. Germline V gene lookup returns CDR1 SGHAT and CDR2 FQNNGV.

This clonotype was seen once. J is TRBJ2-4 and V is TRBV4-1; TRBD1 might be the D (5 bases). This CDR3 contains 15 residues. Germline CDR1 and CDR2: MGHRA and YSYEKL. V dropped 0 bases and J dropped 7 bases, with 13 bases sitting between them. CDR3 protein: CASSQDRAGLNIQYF. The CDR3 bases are TGCGCCAGCAGCCAAGATCGCGCAGGGTTGAACATTCAGTACTTC.

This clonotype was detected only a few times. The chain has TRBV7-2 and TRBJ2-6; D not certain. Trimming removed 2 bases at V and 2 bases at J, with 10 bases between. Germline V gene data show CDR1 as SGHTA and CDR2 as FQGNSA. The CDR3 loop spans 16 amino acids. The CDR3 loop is CASSLRVSTGANVLTF. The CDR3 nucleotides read TGTGCCAGCAGCTTAAGGGTTTCTACTGGGGCCAACGTCCTGACTTTC. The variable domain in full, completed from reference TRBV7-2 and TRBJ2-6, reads GAGVSQSPSNKVTEKGKDVELRCDPISGHTALYWYRQSLGQGLEFLIYFQGNSAPDKSGLPSDRFSAERTGGSVSTLTIQRTQQEDSAVYLCASSLRVSTGANVLTFGAGSRLTVL.

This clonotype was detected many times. The CDR3 is CATSPGTERYTDTQYF. In DNA, the CDR3 is TGTGCCACCAGCCCCGGGACAGAGCGATACACAGATACGCAGTATTTT. The gene calls are TRBV15 and TRBJ2-3, with 7 bases fitting TRBD1. V was pared by 5 bases and J by 2 bases, with 10 bases of the junction left unmatched. This CDR3 is built from 16 residues. Germline values: CDR1 LNHNV, CDR2 YYDKDF (reference sequence).

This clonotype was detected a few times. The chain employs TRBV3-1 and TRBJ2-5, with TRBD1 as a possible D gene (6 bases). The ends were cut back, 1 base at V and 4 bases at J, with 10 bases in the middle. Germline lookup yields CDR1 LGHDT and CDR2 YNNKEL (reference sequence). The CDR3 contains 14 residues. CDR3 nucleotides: TGTGCCAGCAGCCAAGGGACAGTTGGAGAGACCCAGTACTTC. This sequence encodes CASSQGTVGETQYF.

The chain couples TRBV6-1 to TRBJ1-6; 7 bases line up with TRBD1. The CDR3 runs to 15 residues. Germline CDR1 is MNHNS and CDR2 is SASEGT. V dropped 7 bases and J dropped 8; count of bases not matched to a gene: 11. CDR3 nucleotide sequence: TGTGCCAGCACCCAGACAGGGCCAAGGGATTCACCCCTCCACTTT. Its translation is CASTQTGPRDSPLHF.

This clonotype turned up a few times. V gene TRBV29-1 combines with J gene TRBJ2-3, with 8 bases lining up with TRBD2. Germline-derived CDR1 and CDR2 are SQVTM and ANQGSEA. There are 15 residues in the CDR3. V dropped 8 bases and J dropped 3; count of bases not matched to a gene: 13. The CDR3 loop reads CSTSTGGGRTDTQYF. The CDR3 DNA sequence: TGCAGCACCTCGACTGGCGGGGGGAGAACAGATACGCAGTATTTT.

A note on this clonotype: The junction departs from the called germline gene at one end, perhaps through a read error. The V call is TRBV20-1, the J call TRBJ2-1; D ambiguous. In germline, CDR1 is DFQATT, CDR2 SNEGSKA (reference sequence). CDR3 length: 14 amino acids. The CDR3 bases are TGCAGTGCTAGGCAAGCCACTTACTACACTGAGCAGTTCTTC. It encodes CSARQATYYTEQFF.

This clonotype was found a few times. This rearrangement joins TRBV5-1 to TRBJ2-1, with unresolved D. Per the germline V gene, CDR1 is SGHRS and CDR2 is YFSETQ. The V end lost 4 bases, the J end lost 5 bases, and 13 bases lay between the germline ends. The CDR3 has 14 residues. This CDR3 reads CASSHRTVNNEQFF. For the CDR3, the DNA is TGCGCCAGCAGCCACCGGACGGTCAACAATGAGCAGTTCTTC. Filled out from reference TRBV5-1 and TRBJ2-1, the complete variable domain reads KAGVTQTPRYLIKTRGQQVTLSCSPISGHRSVSWYQQTPGQGLQFLFEYFSETQRNKGNFPGRFSGRQFSNSRSEMNVSTLELGDSALYLCASSHRTVNNEQFFGPGTRLTVL.

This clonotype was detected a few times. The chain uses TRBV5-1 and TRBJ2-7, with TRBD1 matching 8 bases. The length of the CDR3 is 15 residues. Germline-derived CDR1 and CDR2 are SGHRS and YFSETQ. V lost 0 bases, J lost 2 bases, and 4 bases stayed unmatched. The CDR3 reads CASSLVGTGTYEQYF. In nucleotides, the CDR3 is TGCGCCAGCAGCTTGGTTGGGACAGGCACCTACGAGCAGTACTTC.